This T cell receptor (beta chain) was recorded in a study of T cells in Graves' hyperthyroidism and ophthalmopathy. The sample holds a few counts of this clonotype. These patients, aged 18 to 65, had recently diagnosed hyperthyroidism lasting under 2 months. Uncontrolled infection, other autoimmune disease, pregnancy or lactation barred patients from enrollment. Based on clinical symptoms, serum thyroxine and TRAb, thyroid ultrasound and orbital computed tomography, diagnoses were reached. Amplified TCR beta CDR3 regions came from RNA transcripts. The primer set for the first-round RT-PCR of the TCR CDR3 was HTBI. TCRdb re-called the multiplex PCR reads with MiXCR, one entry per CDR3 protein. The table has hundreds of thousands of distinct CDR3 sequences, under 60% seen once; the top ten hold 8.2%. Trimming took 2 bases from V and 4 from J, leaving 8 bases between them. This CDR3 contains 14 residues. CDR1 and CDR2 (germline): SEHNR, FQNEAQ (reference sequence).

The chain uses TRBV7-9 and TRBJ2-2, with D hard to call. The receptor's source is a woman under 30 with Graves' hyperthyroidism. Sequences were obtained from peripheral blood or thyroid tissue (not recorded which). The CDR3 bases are TGTGCCAGCAGCTTATTCTTTGCCACCGGGGAGCTGTTTTTT. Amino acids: CASSLFFATGELFF.